This T cell receptor beta chain is drawn from a study of blood T cells in healthy people across ages. Together with a sample-barcoded 5' primer, a J-beta primer mix was included in a second PCR lasting about 7 to 11 cycles. Any given sample supplied a minimum of 2.5 million CDR3-containing paired-end reads. TCRdb re-called the 5' RACE reads through MiXCR, storing one row per CDR3 protein. The repertoire holds about 640,000 distinct CDR3 sequences, with approximately 59% as singletons. Germline loops: CDR1 MGHRA, CDR2 YSYEKL. Unmatched junction bases numbered 4, after V lost 2 bases and J lost 4 bases. This CDR3 contains 15 residues.

The genes are TRBV4-1 and TRBJ2-1, with TRBD1 matching 8 bases. The sequenced sample was blood. The sequence was collected from a man aged 55 to 69 in good health. The CDR3 nucleotides are TGCGCCAGCAGCCAACCGGACAGGGTATACAATGAGCAGTTCTTC. Its translation: CASSQPDRVYNEQFF.